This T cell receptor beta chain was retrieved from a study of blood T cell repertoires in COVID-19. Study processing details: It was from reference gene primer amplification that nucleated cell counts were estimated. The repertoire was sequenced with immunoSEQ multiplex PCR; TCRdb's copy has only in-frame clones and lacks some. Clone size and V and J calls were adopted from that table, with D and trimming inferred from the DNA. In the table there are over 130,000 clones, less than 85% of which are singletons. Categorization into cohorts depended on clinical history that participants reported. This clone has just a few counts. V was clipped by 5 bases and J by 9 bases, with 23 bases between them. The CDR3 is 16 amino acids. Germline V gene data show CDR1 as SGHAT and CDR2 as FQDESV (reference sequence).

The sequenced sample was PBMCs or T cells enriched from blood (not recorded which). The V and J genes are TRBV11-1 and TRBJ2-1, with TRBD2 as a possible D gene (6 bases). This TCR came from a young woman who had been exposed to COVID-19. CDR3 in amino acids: CASSLGWERWRGEQFF. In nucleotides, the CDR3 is TGTGCCAGCAGCCTGGGGTGGGAGAGGTGGCGGGGTGAGCAGTTCTTC.